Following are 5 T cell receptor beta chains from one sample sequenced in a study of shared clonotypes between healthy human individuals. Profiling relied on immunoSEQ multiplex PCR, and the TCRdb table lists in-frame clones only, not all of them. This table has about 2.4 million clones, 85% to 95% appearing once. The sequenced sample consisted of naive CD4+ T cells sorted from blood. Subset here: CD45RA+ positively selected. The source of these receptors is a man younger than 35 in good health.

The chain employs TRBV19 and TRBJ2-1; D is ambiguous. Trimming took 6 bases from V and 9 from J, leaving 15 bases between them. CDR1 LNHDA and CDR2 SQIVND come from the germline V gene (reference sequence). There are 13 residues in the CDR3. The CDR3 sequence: CASRNLLGVEQFF. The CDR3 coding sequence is TGTGCCAGTAGGAACCTCCTAGGAGTTGAGCAGTTCTTC.

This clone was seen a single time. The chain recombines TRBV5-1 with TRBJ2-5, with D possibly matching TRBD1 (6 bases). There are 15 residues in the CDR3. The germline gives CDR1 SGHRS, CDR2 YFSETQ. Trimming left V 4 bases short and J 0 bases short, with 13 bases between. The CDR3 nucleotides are TGCGCCAGCAGCGGCGGACAGATCTACCAAGAGACCCAGTACTTC. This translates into CASSGGQIYQETQYF.

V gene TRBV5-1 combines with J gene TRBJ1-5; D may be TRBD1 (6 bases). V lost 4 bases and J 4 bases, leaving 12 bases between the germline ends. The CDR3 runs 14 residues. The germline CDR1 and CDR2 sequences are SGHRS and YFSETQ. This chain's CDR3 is CASSPPGANQPQHF. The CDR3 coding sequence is TGCGCCAGCAGCCCCCCGGGGGCAAATCAGCCCCAGCATTTT.

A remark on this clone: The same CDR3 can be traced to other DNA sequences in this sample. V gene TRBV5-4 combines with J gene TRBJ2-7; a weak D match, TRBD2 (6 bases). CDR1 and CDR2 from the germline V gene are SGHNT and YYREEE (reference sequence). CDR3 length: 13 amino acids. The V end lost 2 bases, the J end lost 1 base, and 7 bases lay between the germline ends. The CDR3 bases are TGTGCCAGCAGCTTACGGGGGTCCTACGAGCAGTACTTC. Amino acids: CASSLRGSYEQYF.

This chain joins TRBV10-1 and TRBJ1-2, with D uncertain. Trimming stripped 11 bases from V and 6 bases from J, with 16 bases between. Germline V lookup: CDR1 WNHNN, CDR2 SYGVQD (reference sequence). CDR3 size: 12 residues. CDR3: CALRVDADGYTF. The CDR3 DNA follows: TGCGCCCTAAGGGTGGATGCGGATGGCTACACCTTC.